The 9 T cell receptor beta chains below all came from one sample that was sequenced in a study of technical replicates of blood from a few donors. Only in-frame clones appear in the TCRdb table, and some are missing; sequencing was by immunoSEQ multiplex PCR. This sample yields tens of thousands of clones, of which approximately 98% are seen a single time; less than 0.25% belongs to the top ten. Input material: T cells isolated from PBMCs. These receptors came from a human donor in good health.

V is TRBV6-5 and J is TRBJ1-4; D possibly corresponds to TRBD1 (6 bases). CDR3 length: 15 residues. The germline CDR1 and CDR2 sequences are MNHEY and SVGAGI. The V gene lost 0 bases and the J gene lost 4 bases, with 9 bases spanning the gap. The CDR3 protein is CASSYSNRDNEKLFF. The CDR3 DNA reads as TGTGCCAGCAGTTACTCGAACAGGGATAATGAAAAACTGTTTTTT.

The chain employs TRBV27 and TRBJ1-2; weak D call: TRBD1 (5 bases). The CDR3 loop spans 19 amino acids. Between the trimmed V and J ends, which lost 6 bases and 2 bases, there was a span of 28 bases. Germline V CDR1 and CDR2: MNHEY, SMNVEV (reference sequence). The CDR3 region is CASSPLGSTLGGFNYGYTF. The CDR3 DNA is TGTGCCAGCAGCCCTTTGGGATCCACCCTCGGGGGGTTCAACTATGGCTACACCTTC.

The V gene is TRBV30, the J gene TRBJ2-2; D call uncertain. The CDR3 runs to 12 residues. V was clipped by 0 bases and J by 7 bases, with 6 bases between them. Germline V lookup: CDR1 GTSNPN, CDR2 SVGIG (reference sequence). CDR3 sequence: CAWSVLSGELFF. CDR3 nucleotide sequence: TGTGCCTGGAGTGTACTTAGCGGGGAGCTGTTTTTT.

The sample holds one count of this clone. The V gene is TRBV7-3, the J gene TRBJ2-7; D might be TRBD1 (6 bases). Germline V gives CDR1 SGHTA, CDR2 FQGTGA. The CDR3 runs 14 residues. The ends were cut back, 3 bases at V and 4 bases at J, with 13 bases in the middle. CDR3 sequence: CASSLGPGTYEQYF. CDR3 coding DNA: TGTGCCAGCAGCTTGGGCCCCGGGACATACGAGCAGTACTTC.

This clone was counted between two and nine times. The V call is TRBV5-1, the J call TRBJ1-1; the D gene is possibly TRBD1 (5 bases). Between the trimmed V and J ends, which lost 4 bases and 3 bases, there was a span of 19 bases. This CDR3 has 16 residues. CDR1 and CDR2 from the germline V gene are SGHRS and YFSETQ. The DNA for the CDR3 is TGCGCCAGCAGCCCACTCAGGGATCCTGTGGACACTGAAGCTTTCTTT. Translated, it gives CASSPLRDPVDTEAFF.

The chain combines TRBV7-9 with TRBJ1-5, with TRBD1 matching over 9 bases. V lost 1 base to trimming and J lost 2 bases; unmatched junction nucleotides: 0. The germline gives CDR1 SEHNR, CDR2 FQNEAQ (reference sequence). The CDR3 is 15 amino acids. As DNA, the CDR3 is TGTGCCAGCAGCTTAGGGACAGGGGGCAATCAGCCCCAGCATTTT. Its translation: CASSLGTGGNQPQHF. The full variable domain, rest sourced from reference TRBV7-9 and TRBJ1-5, is DTGVSQNPRHKITKRGQNVTFRCDPISEHNRLYWYRQTLGQGPEFLTYFQNEAQLEKSRLLSDRFSAERPKGSFSTLEIQRTEQGDSAMYLCASSLGTGGNQPQHFGDGTRLSIL.

The chain has TRBV6-1 and TRBJ1-2; possibly TRBD1 for D (5 bases). CDR1 MNHNS and CDR2 SASEGT come from the germline V gene. The CDR3 has 14 amino acids. V dropped 3 bases and J dropped 4 bases, with 12 bases sitting between them. This chain's CDR3 is CASSEVPGIYGYTF. In DNA, the CDR3 is TGTGCCAGCAGTGAGGTACCAGGGATCTATGGCTACACCTTC.

The rearrangement joins TRBV10-3 to TRBJ2-7; 10 bases fit TRBD1. The CDR3 has 14 amino acids. J was trimmed by 3 bases and V by 9 bases; bases with no gene match: 8. Germline CDR1 ENHRY, CDR2 SYGVKD. CDR3 loop: CAIAPGQGSYEQYF. The CDR3 DNA reads as TGTGCCATTGCGCCGGGACAGGGGAGCTACGAGCAGTACTTC.

J is TRBJ2-3 and V is TRBV27; TRBD1 is a possible D gene (6 bases). Trimming stripped 6 bases from V and 1 base from J, with 29 bases between. This CDR3 has 20 residues. Germline V gene lookup returns CDR1 MNHEY and CDR2 SMNVEV (reference sequence). Here the CDR3 reads CASRNTVEAGALMGTDTQYF. The CDR3 DNA reads TGTGCCAGCAGGAATACCGTCGAGGCAGGGGCTTTAATGGGCACAGATACGCAGTATTTT.